The rows below give T cell receptor beta chains drawn from one sample of a study of response to subunit inactivated influenza vaccine. TCRdb analysed the RT-PCR reads with MiXCR anew, one entry per CDR3 protein. Found here are around 160,000 distinct CDR3 sequences, about a tenth of them singletons; the top ten hold roughly 12%. Material: non-naive T cells sorted from PBMCs, obtained about 6 weeks after vaccination. These receptors were obtained from a man aged 45-65 years who received an inactivated influenza vaccine. CDR3s include the opening cysteine and the closing phenylalanine or tryptophan. D genes are given only for firm matches. The size of a clone is reported for some rows only, either as once, few or many, or as a class for expanded clones.

TRBV24-1	TRBD1	TRBJ1-1	few	CATSDFQGQRAFF	TGTGCCACCAGTGATTTCCAGGGACAGCGGGCTTTCTTT
TRBV2	.	TRBJ2-7	.	CASKDRSYEQYF	TGTGCCAGCAAGGACCGGTCCTACGAGCAGTACTTC
TRBV7-2	.	TRBJ2-7	few	CASSLGRSGYEQYF	TGTGCCAGCAGCTTAGGCAGGAGCGGCTACGAGCAGTACTTC
TRBV7-7	TRBD1	TRBJ2-7	.	CASSPNAGQGAYEQYF	TGTGCCAGCAGCCCAAACGCGGGGCAGGGGGCTTACGAGCAGTACTTC
TRBV5-1	.	TRBJ2-1	many	CASSLADKQFF	TGCGCCAGCAGCTTGGCAGATAAGCAGTTCTTC
TRBV7-8	TRBD2	TRBJ2-3	.	CASQEAGGPSGLATQYF	TGTGCCAGCCAGGAGGCGGGAGGGCCTTCAGGCCTAGCTACGCAGTATTTT
TRBV20-1	TRBD1	TRBJ2-7	few	CSASTGGRYEQYF	TGCAGTGCTTCGACAGGGGGCCGCTACGAGCAGTACTTC
TRBV19	.	TRBJ2-1	many	CASSGRGERRKRNEQFF	TGTGCCAGTAGTGGGAGGGGGGAGCGGCGGAAACGCAATGAGCAGTTCTTC
TRBV29-1	TRBD1	TRBJ2-4	many	CSVGQGRGIQYF	TGCAGCGTTGGACAGGGAAGGGGCATTCAGTACTTC
TRBV5-1	.	TRBJ2-5	.	CASSLRASLQETQYF	TGCGCCAGCAGCTTGAGGGCTAGCCTCCAAGAGACCCAGTACTTC
TRBV20-1	TRBD2	TRBJ2-1	.	CSALAGDGRGEQFF	TGCAGTGCACTAGCGGGGGATGGGAGGGGTGAGCAGTTCTTC
TRBV7-2	TRBD1	TRBJ1-5	.	CASSGRQGSQPQHF	TGTGCCAGCAGCGGACGACAGGGGAGTCAGCCCCAGCATTTT
TRBV28	.	TRBJ2-3	.	CASSFGRDGTDTQYF	TGTGCCAGCAGTTTTGGCCGGGATGGGACAGATACGCAGTATTTT
TRBV6-1	TRBD1	TRBJ2-7	few	CASRDLVRDRAYEQYF	TGTGCCAGCAGGGACTTGGTCCGGGACAGAGCCTACGAGCAGTACTTC
TRBV11-2	TRBD2	TRBJ2-1	few	CASSGGGMASGNYNEQFF	TGTGCCAGCAGCGGCGGGGGTATGGCTAGCGGCAACTACAATGAGCAGTTCTTC
TRBV6-4	.	TRBJ2-7	few	CASSDPDRKDSFPYEQYF	TGTGCCAGCAGTGACCCTGACCGGAAGGACAGCTTTCCTTACGAGCAGTACTTC
TRBV6-2/TRBV6-3	.	TRBJ1-5	many	CASKQGEGVGNQPQHF	TGTGCCAGCAAACAAGGAGAGGGCGTCGGCAATCAGCCCCAGCATTTT
TRBV7-2	.	TRBJ1-4	many	CASSTTRGVLFF	TGTGCCAGCAGCACCACGCGGGGTGTACTGTTTTTT
TRBV18	TRBD1	TRBJ2-1	few	CASSPPSGQGNNEQFF	TGTGCCAGCTCACCACCCTCGGGACAGGGAAACAATGAGCAGTTCTTC
TRBV6-5	.	TRBJ1-4	many	CASSYTGQLNEKLFF	TGTGCCAGCAGTTACACGGGACAACTGAATGAAAAACTGTTTTTT
TRBV24-1	.	TRBJ2-7	few	CATSDLPSFGVYEQYF	TGTGCCACCAGTGATTTGCCTTCTTTCGGGGTCTACGAGCAGTACTTC
TRBV12-3/TRBV12-4	TRBD2	TRBJ2-1	many	CASSPGTSGIYEQFF	TGTGCCAGCAGTCCCGGGACTAGCGGGATCTATGAGCAGTTCTTC
TRBV4-2	.	TRBJ2-7	few	CASSQAMGQDEQYF	TGTGCCAGCAGCCAGGCCATGGGACAAGACGAGCAGTACTTC
TRBV20-1	.	TRBJ2-1	few	CSASGASSYNEQFF	TGCAGTGCTAGCGGGGCGAGCTCCTACAATGAGCAGTTCTTC
TRBV12-3/TRBV12-4	.	TRBJ1-2	few	CASSLSVYGYTF	TGTGCCAGCAGTTTATCAGTATATGGCTACACCTTC
TRBV10-1	.	TRBJ2-2	.	CASSERLPGTGELFF	TGCGCCAGCAGTGAGCGTCTCCCCGGCACCGGGGAGCTGTTTTTT
TRBV10-2	TRBD1	TRBJ2-4	few	CASSESGTENIQYF	TGCGCCAGCAGTGAGTCCGGGACAGAAAACATTCAGTACTTC
TRBV27	TRBD2	TRBJ2-5	few	CASSFRWTSRLETQYF	TGTGCCAGCAGTTTCCGATGGACTAGCAGGCTTGAGACCCAGTACTTC
TRBV6-2/TRBV6-3	.	TRBJ2-2	.	CASSYDRANTGELFF	TGTGCCAGCAGTTACGACAGAGCGAACACCGGGGAGCTGTTTTTT
TRBV24-1	TRBD2	TRBJ2-7	few	CATSPGGGGLIDYEQYF	TGTGCCACCAGCCCGGGGGGAGGAGGGCTAATAGACTACGAGCAGTACTTC
TRBV7-9	TRBD1	TRBJ1-2	.	CASSPTGVHGYTF	TGTGCCAGCAGCCCGACAGGGGTGCATGGCTACACCTTC
TRBV5-1	.	TRBJ2-1	few	CASSYGEVRRGWYNEQFF	TGCGCCAGCAGCTACGGAGAAGTACGGCGGGGATGGTACAATGAGCAGTTCTTC
TRBV6-2/TRBV6-3	.	TRBJ2-7	.	CASTPGEDWYEQYF	TGTGCCAGCACTCCAGGGGAAGATTGGTACGAGCAGTACTTC
TRBV20-1	.	TRBJ2-1	.	CSASSGSSYNEQFF	TGCAGTGCTAGCAGCGGTAGCTCCTACAATGAGCAGTTCTTC
TRBV29-1	TRBD2	TRBJ2-5	.	CSVEGGSGRGETQYF	TGCAGCGTTGAAGGGGGCTCGGGGAGGGGCGAGACCCAGTACTTC
TRBV15	TRBD1	TRBJ2-1	many	CATSRTGTGVYNEQFF	TGTGCCACCAGCAGGACCGGGACAGGGGTCTACAATGAGCAGTTCTTC
TRBV11-2	TRBD1	TRBJ2-3	few	CASSLSTSTGGAIDTQYF	TGTGCCAGCAGCTTATCCACCTCGACAGGGGGCGCCATAGATACGCAGTATTTT
TRBV12-3/TRBV12-4	.	TRBJ1-6	many	CASSRGAGSPLHF	TGTGCCAGCAGCCGGGGGGCCGGTTCACCCCTCCACTTT
TRBV5-1	.	TRBJ2-2	many	CASSQNPTNTGELFF	TGCGCCAGCAGCCAAAACCCCACGAACACCGGGGAGCTGTTTTTT
TRBV5-4	.	TRBJ2-7	.	CASSLNTEEFYEQYF	TGTGCCAGCAGCTTGAATACCGAGGAGTTCTACGAGCAGTACTTC
TRBV4-1	.	TRBJ1-2	many	CASSQEFGGGANYGYTF	TGCGCCAGCAGCCAAGAATTCGGAGGGGGAGCGAACTATGGCTACACCTTC
TRBV20-1	.	TRBJ2-1	many	CSARKGGPRDEQFF	TGCAGTGCTAGAAAGGGGGGGCCTCGCGATGAGCAGTTCTTC
TRBV6-6	.	TRBJ1-6	few	CASSSDTFTLHF	TGTGCCAGCAGTTCGGACACCTTCACCCTCCACTTT
TRBV5-6	.	TRBJ1-1	many	CASSPWDGEAFF	TGTGCCAGCAGCCCGTGGGACGGTGAAGCTTTCTTT
TRBV6-1	.	TRBJ1-4	once	CASSEGRGREKLFF	TGTGCCAGCAGTGAAGGCAGGGGAAGAGAAAAACTGTTTTTT
TRBV20-1	.	TRBJ2-1	many	CSAPRDYYNEQFF	TGCAGTGCCCCCCGCGACTATTACAATGAGCAGTTCTTC
TRBV7-2	TRBD2	TRBJ2-1	few	CASSLEGTRGEQFF	TGTGCCAGCAGCTTAGAGGGGACTAGGGGTGAGCAGTTCTTC